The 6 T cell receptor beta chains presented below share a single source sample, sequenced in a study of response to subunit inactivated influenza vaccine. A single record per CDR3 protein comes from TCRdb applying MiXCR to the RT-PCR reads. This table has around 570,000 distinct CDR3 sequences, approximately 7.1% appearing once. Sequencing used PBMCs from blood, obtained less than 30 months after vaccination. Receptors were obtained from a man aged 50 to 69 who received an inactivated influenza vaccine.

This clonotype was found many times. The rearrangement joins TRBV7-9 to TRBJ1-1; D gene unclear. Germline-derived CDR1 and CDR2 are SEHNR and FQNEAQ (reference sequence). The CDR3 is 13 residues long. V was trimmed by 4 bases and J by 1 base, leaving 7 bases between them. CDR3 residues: CASSWTENTEAFF. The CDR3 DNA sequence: TGTGCCAGCAGCTGGACGGAGAACACTGAAGCTTTCTTT.

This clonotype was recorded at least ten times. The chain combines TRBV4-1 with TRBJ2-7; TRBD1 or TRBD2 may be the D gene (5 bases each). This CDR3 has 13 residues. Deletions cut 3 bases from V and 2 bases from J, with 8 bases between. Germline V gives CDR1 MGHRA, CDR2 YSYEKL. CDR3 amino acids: CASSHQGPYEQYF. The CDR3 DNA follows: TGCGCCAGCAGCCATCAGGGACCCTACGAGCAGTACTTC.

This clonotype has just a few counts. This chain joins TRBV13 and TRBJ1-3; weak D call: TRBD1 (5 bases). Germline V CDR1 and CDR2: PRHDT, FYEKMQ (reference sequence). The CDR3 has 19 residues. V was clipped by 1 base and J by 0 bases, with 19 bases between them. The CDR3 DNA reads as TGTGCCAGCAGCTTAGCCGGTTACGGGACGGTGAGCTCTGGAAACACCATATATTTT. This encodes CASSLAGYGTVSSGNTIYF.

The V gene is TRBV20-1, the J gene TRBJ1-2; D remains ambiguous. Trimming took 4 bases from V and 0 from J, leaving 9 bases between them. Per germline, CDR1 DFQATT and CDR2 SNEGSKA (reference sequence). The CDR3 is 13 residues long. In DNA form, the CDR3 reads TGCAGTGCTACCAGCACATCTAACTATGGCTACACCTTC. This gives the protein CSATSTSNYGYTF.

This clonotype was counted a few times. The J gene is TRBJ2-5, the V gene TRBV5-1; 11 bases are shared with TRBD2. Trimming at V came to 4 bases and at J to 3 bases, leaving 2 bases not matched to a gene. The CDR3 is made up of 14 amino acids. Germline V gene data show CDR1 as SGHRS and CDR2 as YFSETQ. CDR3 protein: CASSAGLAEETQYF. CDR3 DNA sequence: TGCGCCAGCAGCGCGGGACTAGCGGAAGAGACCCAGTACTTC.

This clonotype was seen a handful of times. The CDR3 here is CASSQTTSTGELFF. As DNA, the CDR3 is TGCGCCAGCAGCCAGACCACTAGCACCGGGGAGCTGTTTTTT. The V call is TRBV5-1, the J call TRBJ2-2; TRBD2 might be the D (5 bases). From germline, CDR1 is SGHRS and CDR2 YFSETQ. The CDR3 extends over 14 amino acids. Trimming pared 4 bases from V and 4 bases from J, leaving 11 bases between. Full variable domain (missing parts from reference TRBV5-1 and TRBJ2-2): KAGVTQTPRYLIKTRGQQVTLSCSPISGHRSVSWYQQTPGQGLQFLFEYFSETQRNKGNFPGRFSGRQFSNSRSEMNVSTLELGDSALYLCASSQTTSTGELFFGEGSRLTVL.